The clone carrying this T cell receptor beta chain was found a few times. What it binds is unknown. This sample stems from a study of T cells in Graves' hyperthyroidism and ophthalmopathy. Study findings and constraints: The model's output predicted ophthalmopathy at a median of 6.5 months prior to onset.

Diagnoses used clinical symptoms, serum thyroxine and TRAb, thyroid ultrasound and orbital computed tomography. Fresh 10 ml peripheral blood yielded PBMCs. From germline, CDR1 is SGDLS and CDR2 YYNGEE. The CDR3 has 13 residues. Trimming shortened V by 6 bases and J by 5 bases, and 14 bases separated the two germline ends. TCR beta CDR3 sequences were amplified from RNA transcripts. When the TCR CDR3 underwent first-round RT-PCR, the HTBI primer set was used. Each CDR3 protein gets one entry after TCRdb re-called the multiplex PCR reads with MiXCR. The profile shows about 740,000 distinct CDR3 sequences, 12% to 15% of them singletons.

This clonotype was sampled from a woman aged 18-29 years with Graves' hyperthyroidism. Sequenced input: blood. The V call is TRBV9, the J call TRBJ2-5; weak D call: TRBD1 (5 bases). CDR3 sequence: CASKAEKGETQYF. Written as DNA, the CDR3 is TGTGCCAGCAAGGCCGAAAAGGGGGAGACCCAGTACTTC.